The rows below give T cell receptor beta chains drawn from one sample of a study of cytomegalovirus exposure and HLA in healthy donors. The method was immunoSEQ multiplex PCR; TCRdb's version includes in-frame clones alone and lacks a portion of them. The sample has approximately 96,000 clones; the top ten hold around 5%. Sample: PBMCs. The receptors stem from a girl aged 5-17 years in good health and CMV-seropositive. The CDR3 runs from the conserved cysteine through the conserved F or W. Fields, in order: J gene, V gene, D gene, CDR3 DNA, CDR3 protein. The D gene is left open where the match is weak.

TRBJ2-1 | TRBV19 | TRBD2 | TGTGCCACGGAAGCGGGGGGAGGAATTAAAAAGTTCTTC | CATEAGGGIKKFF
TRBJ2-3 | TRBV2 | - | TGTGCCTGTACTGTCGCACCTCGTTCAGATACGCAGTATTTT | CACTVAPRSDTQYF
TRBJ2-5 | TRBV7-9 | - | TGTGCCAGCAGCTTATACGTGCGTTTCCAAGAGACCCAGTACTTC | CASSLYVRFQETQYF
TRBJ2-2 | TRBV6-1 | - | TGTGCCAGCAGTGAAGAGGGGGTCACCGGGGAGCTGTTTTTT | CASSEEGVTGELFF
TRBJ2-7 | TRBV7-6 | TRBD2 | TGTGCCAGCGGCCCGACTAGCGGATACGCACACGAGCAGTACTTC | CASGPTSGYAHEQYF
TRBJ2-1 | TRBV4-1 | TRBD1 | TGCGCCAGCAGTCGGACAGGGGGGAATGAGCAGTTCTTC | CASSRTGGNEQFF
TRBJ2-7 | TRBV5-5 | TRBD1 | TGTGCCAGCAGCTTGGGACAGGGTGCTCAGGCCTACGAGCAGTCCTTC | CASSLGQGAQAYEQSF
TRBJ2-1 | TRBV7-6 | TRBD2 | TGTGCCAGCAGCTTAGGCGGGGGTACTACCTACAATGAGCAGTTCTTC | CASSLGGGTTYNEQFF
TRBJ2-5 | TRBV18 | TRBD1 | TGTGCCAGCTCCATAAAGGACAGGGGGGAGGAGACCCAGTACTTC | CASSIKDRGEETQYF
TRBJ2-3 | TRBV27 | TRBD2 | TGTGCCAGCAGGGGACCTAGCGGGGCTGGCACAGATACGCAGTATTTT | CASRGPSGAGTDTQYF
TRBJ2-1 | TRBV7-9 | TRBD1 | TGTGCCAGCAGCCGCCGGGACAGGGGCTACAATGAGCAGTTCTTC | CASSRRDRGYNEQFF
TRBJ1-6 | TRBV27 | TRBD1 | TGTGCCAGCAGTCTGGAGGGACAGGGGCCTTCACCCCTCCACTTT | CASSLEGQGPSPLHF
TRBJ1-1 | TRBV7-9 | TRBD1 | TGTGCCAGCAGCCCACGGACAGGTGGAGTTTACAACACTGAAGCTTTCTTT | CASSPRTGGVYNTEAFF
TRBJ1-5 | TRBV4-1 | - | TGCGCCAGCAGCCGAGGCGGGGTCGGCAGCAATCAGCCCCAGCATTTT | CASSRGGVGSNQPQHF
TRBJ1-6 | TRBV11-2 | TRBD1 | TGTGCCAGCAGCCCAGCGGGACAGGGGGCTGATTCACCCCTCCACTTT | CASSPAGQGADSPLHF
TRBJ1-2 | TRBV4-1 | TRBD1 | TGCGCCAGCAGCCAAGAGGGCGGGACAGGGTCGACAGTCTATGGCTACACCTTC | CASSQEGGTGSTVYGYTF
TRBJ1-1 | TRBV2 | - | TGTGCCAGCAGTGGACTTACTGAAGCTTTCTTT | CASSGLTEAFF
TRBJ1-1 | TRBV27 | TRBD1 | TGTGCCAGCAGTTCAGGGGGCGCAGGGGACACTGAAGCTTTCTTT | CASSSGGAGDTEAFF
TRBJ1-1 | TRBV5-1 | TRBD1 | TGCGCCAGCAGCCCCTTCCTGACAGGGGCGAACACTGAAGCTTTCTTT | CASSPFLTGANTEAFF
TRBJ2-1 | TRBV9 | TRBD1 | TGTGCCAGCAGCGTAGAGAGGGGACAGGTATACAATGAGCAGTTCTTC | CASSVERGQVYNEQFF
TRBJ2-3 | TRBV2 | TRBD2 | TGTGCCAGCAGTGAACGTCTAGCGGGGGGCCCTAGCACAGATACGCAGTATTTT | CASSERLAGGPSTDTQYF
TRBJ1-1 | TRBV19 | - | TGTGCCAGTAGTATCGGTCCCCTGAGGGGGACTGAAGCTTTCTTT | CASSIGPLRGTEAFF
TRBJ2-3 | TRBV4-3 | TRBD2 | TGCGCCAGCAGCCAAGATTGGCTCGGGGGGAACACAGATACGCAGTATTTT | CASSQDWLGGNTDTQYF
TRBJ1-5 | TRBV6-1 | - | TGTGCCAGCAGCCCTCCGGAGGTTGGCAATCAGCCCCAGCATTTT | CASSPPEVGNQPQHF
TRBJ1-2 | TRBV11-2 | TRBD1 | TGTGCCAGCAGCTTAGTGGCAGGGGGTAGAGGCTACACCTTC | CASSLVAGGRGYTF
TRBJ1-1 | TRBV4-1 | TRBD1 | TGCGCCAGCAGCCTCGGGACAGGGACCGAAGCTTTCTTT | CASSLGTGTEAFF
TRBJ1-4 | TRBV27 | - | TGTGCCAGCAGTACTCCAGGGTATAATGAAAAACTGTTTTTT | CASSTPGYNEKLFF
TRBJ1-1 | TRBV4-3 | - | TGCGCCAGCAGCCAAGGGCGGCCCATGAACACTGAAGCTTTCTTT | CASSQGRPMNTEAFF
TRBJ1-5 | TRBV27 | - | TGTGCCAGCGGACTAGGGCTCTCTGCTAGCAATCAGCCCCAGCATTTT | CASGLGLSASNQPQHF
TRBJ1-1 | TRBV6-8 | TRBD1 | TGTGCCAGCAGGACAGGGAATCTGTATTTGAACACTGAAGCTTTCTTT | CASRTGNLYLNTEAFF
TRBJ1-6 | TRBV9 | TRBD1 | TGTGCCAGCAGCGTAGATCAGGGGGCAGATTCACCCCTCCACTTT | CASSVDQGADSPLHF
TRBJ1-4 | TRBV14 | - | TGTGCCAGCAGCCCCACAGGTTCTAATGAAAAACTGTTTTTT | CASSPTGSNEKLFF
TRBJ2-7 | TRBV5-6 | - | TGTGCCAGCAGCTCTTACTCCTACGAGCAGTACTTC | CASSSYSYEQYF
TRBJ2-7 | TRBV2 | TRBD1 | TGTGCCAGCACAGGACAGGGGTACGAGCAGTACTTC | CASTGQGYEQYF
TRBJ2-1 | TRBV30 | TRBD1 | TGTGCCTGGAGTTTAACAGGGGGCTGGTCCTACAATGAGCAGTTCTTC | CAWSLTGGWSYNEQFF
TRBJ2-7 | TRBV6-5 | - | TGTGCCAGCAGTCCACAGGCGAGTTACGAGCAGTACTTC | CASSPQASYEQYF
TRBJ1-2 | TRBV9 | - | TGTGCCAGCAGCCCCCGACTGGACATGTTAAATATGTGGCTCCTTGGCTACACCTTC | CASSPRLDMLNMWLLGYTF
TRBJ2-1 | TRBV7-9 | - | TGTGCCAGCAGCTTCGACTATTATACAGGGATCGAGCAGTTCTTC | CASSFDYYTGIEQFF
TRBJ2-4 | TRBV15 | - | TGTGCCACCAGCAGAGATCCGACAGCCAGGTCGGAGTACTTC | CATSRDPTARSEYF
TRBJ1-2 | TRBV29-1 | TRBD1 | TGCAGCGTTGAAGGACAGGGGAACTATGGCTACACCTTC | CSVEGQGNYGYTF
TRBJ1-5 | TRBV4-2 | TRBD1 | TGTGCCAGCAGCCAAGGACAGGGGGACAATCAGCCCCAGCATTTT | CASSQGQGDNQPQHF
TRBJ2-1 | TRBV9 | - | TGTGCCAGCAGCGTAGATCCAGGGATAGGCAATGAGCAGTTCTTC | CASSVDPGIGNEQFF
TRBJ1-5 | TRBV6-5 | TRBD1 | TGTGCCAGCAGCCTCCGGGACAGACATCAGCACCAGCATTTT | CASSLRDRHQHQHF
TRBJ1-4 | TRBV19 | TRBD1 | TGTGCCAGTAGGGACAGGGGTTCTACTAATGAAAAACTGTTTTTT | CASRDRGSTNEKLFF
TRBJ2-6 | TRBV7-9 | - | TGTGCCAGCAGCTCAGACACCAATGGGGCCAACGTCCTGACTTTC | CASSSDTNGANVLTF
TRBJ2-3 | TRBV7-3 | - | TGTGCCAGCAGGTCCGGGGGCACAGATACGCAGTATTTT | CASRSGGTDTQYF
TRBJ2-1 | TRBV29-1 | - | TGCAGCGTCGGACCCCAGGGCGACAATGAGCAGTTCTTC | CSVGPQGDNEQFF
TRBJ2-7 | TRBV7-7 | - | TGTGCCAGCAGCTCGACTGTGAGTGTGGAGCAGTACTTC | CASSSTVSVEQYF
TRBJ1-1 | TRBV6-5 | - | TGTGCCAGCCGGCGCGCGGATAACACTGAAGCTTTCTTT | CASRRADNTEAFF
TRBJ1-6 | TRBV10-3 | - | TGTGCCATCAGTGAGGCAGGTGGTAATTCACCCCTCCACTTT | CAISEAGGNSPLHF
TRBJ2-7 | TRBV15 | - | TGTGCCACCAGCAGAGAGGGAGGTTCGAGCTACGAGCAGTACTTC | CATSREGGSSYEQYF
TRBJ1-1 | TRBV4-1 | - | TGCGCCAGCAGCCAAGCCGACAGAAAGAACACTGAAGCTTTCTTT | CASSQADRKNTEAFF
TRBJ2-3 | TRBV19 | - | TGTGCCAGTAGTGACGGGTACGGCACAGATACGCAGTATTTT | CASSDGYGTDTQYF
TRBJ1-1 | TRBV9 | TRBD1 | TGTGCCAGCAGCGTAGGATCAGGGGGCAGCACTGAAGCTTTCTTT | CASSVGSGGSTEAFF
TRBJ1-1 | TRBV7-9 | - | TGTGCCAGCAGCTTAAAACAGAACACTGAAGCTTTCTTT | CASSLKQNTEAFF